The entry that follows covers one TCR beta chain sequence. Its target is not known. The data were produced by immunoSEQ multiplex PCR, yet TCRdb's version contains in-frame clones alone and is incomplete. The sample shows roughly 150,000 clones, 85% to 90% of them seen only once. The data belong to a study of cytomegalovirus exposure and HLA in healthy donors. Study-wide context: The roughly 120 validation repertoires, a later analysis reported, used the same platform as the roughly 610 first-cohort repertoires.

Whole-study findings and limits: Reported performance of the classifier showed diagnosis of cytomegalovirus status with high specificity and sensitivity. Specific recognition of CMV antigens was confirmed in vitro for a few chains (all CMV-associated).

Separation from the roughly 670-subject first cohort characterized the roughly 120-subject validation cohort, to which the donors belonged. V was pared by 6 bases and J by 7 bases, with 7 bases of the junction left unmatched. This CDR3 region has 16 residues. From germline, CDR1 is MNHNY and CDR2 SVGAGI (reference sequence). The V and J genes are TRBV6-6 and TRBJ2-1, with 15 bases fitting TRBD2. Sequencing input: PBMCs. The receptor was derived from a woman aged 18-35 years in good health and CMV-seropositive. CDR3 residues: CASRSGTSGGWNEQFF. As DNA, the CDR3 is TGTGCCAGCAGATCCGGGACTAGCGGGGGGTGGAATGAGCAGTTCTTC.